This is a list of T cell receptor beta chains from one sample in a study of T cell responses to AZD1222 COVID-19 vaccine. TCRdb's copy holds only in-frame clones and misses some; the assay was immunoSEQ multiplex PCR. The table includes over 150,000 clones, approximately 90% detected once. The sample in question was peripheral blood, obtained on day 0 of MenACWY control vaccination. Receptors were obtained from an adult in good health. CDR3s include the opening cysteine and the closing phenylalanine or tryptophan. The D gene is left open where the match is weak. Clone size is shown for a subset of rows, as once, few, many or a class of expanded clone.

CDR3 DNA: TGTGCCTGGAGTGTATCGGCTAGCGGGAGGAGCGAGCAGTACTTC
CDR3 protein: CAWSVSASGRSEQYF
D gene: TRBD2
J gene: TRBJ2-7
clone size: .
V gene: TRBV30

CDR3 DNA: TGTGCCAGCAGCTCTCGGACAGATCAGCCCCAGCATTTT
CDR3 protein: CASSSRTDQPQHF
D gene: .
J gene: TRBJ1-5
clone size: .
V gene: TRBV6-5

CDR3 DNA: TGTGCCAGCAGCGTAGGTTCCAGGGGTTTGAATTCACCCCTCCACTTT
CDR3 protein: CASSVGSRGLNSPLHF
D gene: .
J gene: TRBJ1-6
clone size: .
V gene: TRBV9

CDR3 DNA: TGTGCCAGCAGCGTGGATAGCGGGAGATCGAGTTCCGATGAGCAGTTCTTC
CDR3 protein: CASSVDSGRSSSDEQFF
D gene: TRBD2
J gene: TRBJ2-1
clone size: .
V gene: TRBV9

CDR3 DNA: TGTGCCATCAGTTCGACAGGGGACGAGCAGTACTTC
CDR3 protein: CAISSTGDEQYF
D gene: TRBD1
J gene: TRBJ2-7
clone size: once
V gene: TRBV10-3

CDR3 DNA: TGTGCCAGCAGCTTAACCGGGGCCGGCTACGAGCAGTACTTC
CDR3 protein: CASSLTGAGYEQYF
D gene: .
J gene: TRBJ2-7
clone size: .
V gene: TRBV5-5

CDR3 DNA: TGTGCCAGCAGCTTGGAACATCCGAACACTGAAGCTTTCTTT
CDR3 protein: CASSLEHPNTEAFF
D gene: .
J gene: TRBJ1-1
clone size: .
V gene: TRBV5-5

CDR3 DNA: TGTGCCAGCTCACCATCTCAAGGCCAGAGCAATCAGCCCCAGCATTTT
CDR3 protein: CASSPSQGQSNQPQHF
D gene: .
J gene: TRBJ1-5
clone size: .
V gene: TRBV18

CDR3 DNA: TGTGCCAGCAGTCCGGTCCGCCAGGGTAGCACTGAAGCTTTCTTT
CDR3 protein: CASSPVRQGSTEAFF
D gene: .
J gene: TRBJ1-1
clone size: .
V gene: TRBV6-2/TRBV6-3

CDR3 DNA: TGTGCCAGCAGCGTAGGCACGGGAGGGCCGTCAGAGCAGTTCTTC
CDR3 protein: CASSVGTGGPSEQFF
D gene: TRBD2
J gene: TRBJ2-1
clone size: .
V gene: TRBV9

CDR3 DNA: TGTGCCAGCAGTGTTCATCCAGCGGGAATCACCGGGGAGCTGTTTTTT
CDR3 protein: CASSVHPAGITGELFF
D gene: TRBD2
J gene: TRBJ2-2
clone size: .
V gene: TRBV25-1

CDR3 DNA: TGTGCCAGCAGCTTGGTGCAGGGAGGGAAGGACACCATATATTTT
CDR3 protein: CASSLVQGGKDTIYF
D gene: .
J gene: TRBJ1-3
clone size: .
V gene: TRBV5-4

CDR3 DNA: TGTGCCAGCAGCCGCCTGGGGGACAGATCCTACGAGCAGTACTTC
CDR3 protein: CASSRLGDRSYEQYF
D gene: TRBD1
J gene: TRBJ2-7
clone size: medium-sized
V gene: TRBV7-9

CDR3 DNA: TGTGCCAGTAGTATAGTCAGGGATCGCGAGCAGTACTTC
CDR3 protein: CASSIVRDREQYF
D gene: .
J gene: TRBJ2-7
clone size: .
V gene: TRBV19

CDR3 DNA: TGTGCCAGCAGCCTACTAGCGGGTAACTACAATGAGCAGTTCTTC
CDR3 protein: CASSLLAGNYNEQFF
D gene: TRBD2
J gene: TRBJ2-1
clone size: .
V gene: TRBV6-2/TRBV6-3

CDR3 DNA: TGTGCCAGTAATTCCCAGGGGCTGGGGGAGCAGTTCTTC
CDR3 protein: CASNSQGLGEQFF
D gene: .
J gene: TRBJ2-1
clone size: once
V gene: TRBV19

CDR3 DNA: TGTGCCAGCAGCGTAGATGGTCTATATGGCTACACCTTC
CDR3 protein: CASSVDGLYGYTF
D gene: .
J gene: TRBJ1-2
clone size: .
V gene: TRBV9

CDR3 DNA: TGTGCCAGCGTCGACCCAACAGATACGCAGTATTTT
CDR3 protein: CASVDPTDTQYF
D gene: .
J gene: TRBJ2-3
clone size: .
V gene: TRBV6-6

CDR3 DNA: TGTGCCAGCAGTTACTCGAAGGCTAGCGGGAGGAGGGATGAGCAGTTCTTC
CDR3 protein: CASSYSKASGRRDEQFF
D gene: TRBD2
J gene: TRBJ2-1
clone size: .
V gene: TRBV6-2/TRBV6-3

CDR3 DNA: TGTGCCAGCAGTTTGGGGAGAGCGCGCTACGAGCAGTACTTC
CDR3 protein: CASSLGRARYEQYF
D gene: .
J gene: TRBJ2-7
clone size: .
V gene: TRBV28

CDR3 DNA: TGTGCCTGGAGTATTGGGGGAAATGGCTACACCTTC
CDR3 protein: CAWSIGGNGYTF
D gene: .
J gene: TRBJ1-2
clone size: .
V gene: TRBV30

CDR3 DNA: TGTGCCAGTAGTACTCGGGACATCCGAAACACCATATATTTT
CDR3 protein: CASSTRDIRNTIYF
D gene: .
J gene: TRBJ1-3
clone size: .
V gene: TRBV19

CDR3 DNA: TGTGCCAGCAGCTTTGGCCCGGGGGACACTGAAGCTTTCTTT
CDR3 protein: CASSFGPGDTEAFF
D gene: .
J gene: TRBJ1-1
clone size: .
V gene: TRBV11-3

CDR3 DNA: TGTGCCAGCAGCTTAGTGGGGAGCGGTTACGAGCAGTACTTC
CDR3 protein: CASSLVGSGYEQYF
D gene: .
J gene: TRBJ2-7
clone size: .
V gene: TRBV11-2

CDR3 DNA: TGTGCCACCAGCACTGGTCGTGGAGCTAACTATGGCTACACCTTC
CDR3 protein: CATSTGRGANYGYTF
D gene: .
J gene: TRBJ1-2
clone size: .
V gene: TRBV15

CDR3 DNA: TGTGCCAGCAGTTTATTGGGACCGGGGGTTCAGCCCCAGCATTTT
CDR3 protein: CASSLLGPGVQPQHF
D gene: .
J gene: TRBJ1-5
clone size: .
V gene: TRBV27

CDR3 DNA: TGTGCCAGTTCCCACTGGGGGGGGGATACTGGAAACACCATATATTTT
CDR3 protein: CASSHWGGDTGNTIYF
D gene: .
J gene: TRBJ1-3
clone size: many
V gene: TRBV19

CDR3 DNA: TGTGCCAGCAGCTCCACCCGGGGGATGAGAAACACCATATATTTT
CDR3 protein: CASSSTRGMRNTIYF
D gene: .
J gene: TRBJ1-3
clone size: .
V gene: TRBV6-2/TRBV6-3

CDR3 DNA: TGTGCCAGCAGTGAATCGGGACGGGCCTTTAGGGGCACTGAAGCTTTCTTT
CDR3 protein: CASSESGRAFRGTEAFF
D gene: .
J gene: TRBJ1-1
clone size: once
V gene: TRBV25-1

CDR3 DNA: TGTGCCAGTATGGCCAGGACTAGCGGGAGGGGAGTTGAGCAGTTCTTC
CDR3 protein: CASMARTSGRGVEQFF
D gene: TRBD2
J gene: TRBJ2-1
clone size: .
V gene: TRBV19

CDR3 DNA: TGTGCCAGCGGAAAGGTAGCGGGAGGATACAATGAGCAGTTCTTC
CDR3 protein: CASGKVAGGYNEQFF
D gene: TRBD2
J gene: TRBJ2-1
clone size: .
V gene: TRBV11-3

CDR3 DNA: TGTGCCAGCAGACTCCGAATGACTGGAGAGACCCAGTACTTC
CDR3 protein: CASRLRMTGETQYF
D gene: .
J gene: TRBJ2-5
clone size: .
V gene: TRBV28

CDR3 DNA: TGTGCCAGCAGCCAATCAAGAAGCAATCAGCCCCAGCATTTT
CDR3 protein: CASSQSRSNQPQHF
D gene: .
J gene: TRBJ1-5
clone size: .
V gene: TRBV16

CDR3 DNA: TGTGCCACCAGCCAGAGACCTCACCGCCTAGACACTGAAGCTTTCTTT
CDR3 protein: CATSQRPHRLDTEAFF
D gene: .
J gene: TRBJ1-1
clone size: .
V gene: TRBV15

CDR3 DNA: TGTGCCAGCAGCTTAGGTCCAGCGGGCTCCTACAATGAGCAGTTCTTC
CDR3 protein: CASSLGPAGSYNEQFF
D gene: .
J gene: TRBJ2-1
clone size: once
V gene: TRBV7-3

CDR3 DNA: TGTGCTAGCAGCTTAACCGGACAGGGCACCGGGGAGCTGTTTTTT
CDR3 protein: CASSLTGQGTGELFF
D gene: TRBD1
J gene: TRBJ2-2
clone size: .
V gene: TRBV7-7

CDR3 DNA: TGTGCCAGCTCAGAGGGAGGGGGCTACGAGCAGTACTTC
CDR3 protein: CASSEGGGYEQYF
D gene: .
J gene: TRBJ2-7
clone size: .
V gene: TRBV18

CDR3 DNA: TGTGCCAGCAGCCCGACAGGGGCCCTCAATCAGCCCCAGCATTTT
CDR3 protein: CASSPTGALNQPQHF
D gene: TRBD1
J gene: TRBJ1-5
clone size: .
V gene: TRBV9

CDR3 DNA: TGTGCCAGCAGCTTAGGGGGAGTTAGGTACAATGAGCAGTTCTTC
CDR3 protein: CASSLGGVRYNEQFF
D gene: .
J gene: TRBJ2-1
clone size: .
V gene: TRBV7-9